A single sample is the source of the 5 T cell receptor beta chains below, sequenced in a study of shared clonotypes between healthy human individuals. Assay used: immunoSEQ multiplex PCR; TCRdb lists only in-frame clones, some missing. The sample lists 2 million to 2.5 million clones, over 85% seen once, with 0.36% in the top ten. Sequenced sample: naive CD4+ T cells from PBMCs. The subset denotes: CD45RA+ positively selected. The receptor source for this set is a man between 18 and 35 years old in good health. Some clones in this sample may be carry-over from other donors' samples.

The rearrangement joins TRBV19 to TRBJ1-1, with D possibly matching TRBD1 (5 bases). Trimming pared 2 bases from V and 5 bases from J, leaving 12 bases between. The germline gives CDR1 LNHDA, CDR2 SQIVND (reference sequence). The length of the CDR3 is 14 residues. In DNA form, the CDR3 reads TGTGCCAGTAGTATAAAACCCGGGGGGACTGAAGCTTTCTTT. Amino acid sequence: CASSIKPGGTEAFF.

The CDR3, as DNA: TGTGCCAGCAGCCCAGGACTTTCCGACTTAGGTGAAAAACTGTTTTTT. Encoded protein: CASSPGLSDLGEKLFF. The chain employs TRBV7-2 and TRBJ1-4; D is unresolved. From germline, CDR1 is SGHTA and CDR2 FQGNSA. V shed 5 bases and J shed 7 bases, with 20 bases lying between them. This CDR3 contains 16 residues.

This clone was counted once. V gene TRBV6-4 combines with J gene TRBJ1-2, with 7 nucleotides matching TRBD1. Per germline, CDR1 MRHNA and CDR2 SNTAGT. With 2 bases clipped from V and 2 bases from J, the junction kept 5 bases outside the gene matches. The length of the CDR3 is 15 residues. The CDR3 DNA reads TGTGCCAGCAGTGACCAGGGGGACCCAAACTATGGCTACACCTTC. Protein sequence: CASSDQGDPNYGYTF.

This chain uses TRBV28 with TRBJ2-7; D gene unclear. The V end was cut by 5 bases, the J end by 0 bases, with 11 bases between. Looked up from germline, CDR1 is MDHEN and CDR2 is SYDVKM. CDR3 size: 14 residues. CDR3 coding DNA: TGTGCCAGCAGTGGGCCCCATAGCTCCTACGAGCAGTACTTC. Translation gives CASSGPHSSYEQYF.

The chain has TRBV18 and TRBJ2-3; D unclear. V was cut by 3 bases and J by 4 bases, with 8 bases left in between. Germline-derived CDR1 and CDR2 are KGHSH and LQKENI. The CDR3 covers 13 residues. The CDR3 loop is CASSPIRSDTQYF. Written as DNA, the CDR3 is TGTGCCAGCTCACCTATCAGATCAGATACGCAGTATTTT.